This T cell receptor (beta chain) originates from a study of CXCR3-negative and CXCR3-positive naive CD8 T cells. The TRB libraries of cDNA were built by UMI-labeled 5' RACE. TCRdb reprocessed the 5' RACE reads, keeping one entry per CDR3 protein, no DNA. The sample has about 5,500 distinct CDR3 sequences. This CDR3 region has 15 residues. Germline assignment: CDR1 ENHRY and CDR2 SYGVKD. The sequencing input was naive CXCR3- CD8+ T cells from blood. Regarding subset: CD45RO-CCR7+CD27+CD95- naive CD8+ T cells lacking CXCR3 (TNR3-). V and J are TRBV10-3 and TRBJ2-5; TCRdb's D call of TRBD1 is untestable without DNA. This TCR came from a human donor in good health. Some clones in this sample may be carry-over from other donors' samples. Here the CDR3 reads CAISGQAAGIETQYF.